This T cell receptor (beta chain) appears in the sequencing data of a study of blood T cell repertoires in COVID-19. Study information: Samples came from the United States, Italy and Spain, spanning acute and convalescent COVID-19.

Authors' data handling: Nucleated cell number was recorded as an estimate derived from reference gene primer amplification. Generated by immunoSEQ multiplex PCR, the TCRdb table keeps only in-frame clones and is missing some. That table is the source of V, J and clone size, and D and trimming were worked out from the DNA. The data contain more than 95,000 clones, 85% to 90% of them singletons. CDR1 SGHTS and CDR2 YDEGEE come from the germline V gene. The CDR3 totals 19 residues. V lost 5 bases and J lost 6, with 30 bases in between. The sequencing sample was made of peripheral blood. The receptor's source is a human donor in a cohort sampled during active COVID-19. V and J are TRBV5-8 and TRBJ1-5; tentative D call: TRBD1 (5 bases). The CDR3 reads CASSQELAITGSFSQPQHF. Here the CDR3 DNA reads TGTGCCAGCAGTCAAGAGCTCGCGATTACAGGCTCTTTTTCTCAGCCCCAGCATTTT. The entire variable domain, with the rest obtained from reference TRBV5-8 and TRBJ1-5, is as follows: EAGVTQSPTHLIKTRGQQATLRCSPISGHTSVYWYQQALGLGLQFLLWYDEGEERNRGNFPPRFSGRQFPNYSSELNVNALELEDSALYLCASSQELAITGSFSQPQHFGDGTRLSIL.